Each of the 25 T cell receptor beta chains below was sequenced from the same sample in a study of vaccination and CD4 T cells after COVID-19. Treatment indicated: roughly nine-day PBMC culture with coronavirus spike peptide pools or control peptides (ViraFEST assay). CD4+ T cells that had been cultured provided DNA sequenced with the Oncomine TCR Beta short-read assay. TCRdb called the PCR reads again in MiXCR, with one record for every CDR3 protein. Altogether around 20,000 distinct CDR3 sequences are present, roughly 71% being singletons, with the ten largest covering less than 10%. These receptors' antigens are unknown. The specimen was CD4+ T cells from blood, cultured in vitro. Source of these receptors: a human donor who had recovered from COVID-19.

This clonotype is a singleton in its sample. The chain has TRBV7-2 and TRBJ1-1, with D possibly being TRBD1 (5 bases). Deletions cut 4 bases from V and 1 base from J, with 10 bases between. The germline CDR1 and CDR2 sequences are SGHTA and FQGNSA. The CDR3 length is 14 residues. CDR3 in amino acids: CASSSGTGNTEAFF. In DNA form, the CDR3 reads TGTGCCAGCAGCTCCGGGACGGGGAACACTGAAGCTTTCTTT. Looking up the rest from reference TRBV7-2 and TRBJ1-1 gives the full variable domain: GAGVSQSPSNKVTEKGKDVELRCDPISGHTALYWYRQSLGQGLEFLIYFQGNSAPDKSGLPSDRFSAERTGGSVSTLTIQRTQQEDSAVYLCASSSGTGNTEAFFGQGTRLTVV.

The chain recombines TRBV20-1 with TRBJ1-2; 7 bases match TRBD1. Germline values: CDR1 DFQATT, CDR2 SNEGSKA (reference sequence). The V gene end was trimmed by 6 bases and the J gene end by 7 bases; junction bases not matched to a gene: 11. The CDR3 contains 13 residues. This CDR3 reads CSARQGLSPGYTF. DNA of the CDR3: TGCAGTGCCAGACAGGGTTTGTCGCCTGGCTACACCTTC.

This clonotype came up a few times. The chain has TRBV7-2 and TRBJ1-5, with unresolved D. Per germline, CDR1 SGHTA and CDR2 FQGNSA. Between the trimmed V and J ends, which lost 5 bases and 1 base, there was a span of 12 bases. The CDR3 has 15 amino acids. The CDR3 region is CASSEYDGSNQPQHF. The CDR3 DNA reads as TGTGCCAGCAGCGAGTATGACGGGAGCAATCAGCCCCAGCATTTT.

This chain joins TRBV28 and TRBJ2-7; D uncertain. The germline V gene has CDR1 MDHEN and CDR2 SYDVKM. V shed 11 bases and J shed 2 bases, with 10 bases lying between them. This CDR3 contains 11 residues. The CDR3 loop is CAASTPYEQYF. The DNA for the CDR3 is TGTGCCGCATCTACCCCCTACGAGCAGTACTTC.

Here the CDR3 reads CSATQGGARPYEQYF. The CDR3 DNA reads as TGCAGTGCTACCCAGGGTGGAGCGAGACCCTACGAGCAGTACTTC. The chain combines TRBV20-1 with TRBJ2-7; TRBD1 might be the D (5 bases). Trimming shortened V by 4 bases and J by 2 bases, and 18 bases separated the two germline ends. Germline V gene sequence: CDR1 DFQATT, CDR2 SNEGSKA (reference sequence). This CDR3 has 15 residues.

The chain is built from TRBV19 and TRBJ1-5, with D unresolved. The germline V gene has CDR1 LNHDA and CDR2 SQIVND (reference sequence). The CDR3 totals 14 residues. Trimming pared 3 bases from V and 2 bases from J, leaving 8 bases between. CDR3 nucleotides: TGTGCCAGTAGTATCCGCCGGCGCAATCAGCCCCAGCATTTT. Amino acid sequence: CASSIRRRNQPQHF.

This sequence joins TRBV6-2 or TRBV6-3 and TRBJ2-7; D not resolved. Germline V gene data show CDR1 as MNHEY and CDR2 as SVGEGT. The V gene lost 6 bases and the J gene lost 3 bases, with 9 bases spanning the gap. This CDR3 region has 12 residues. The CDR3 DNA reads TGTGCCAGCAGAACCTTCTTCTACGAGCAGTACTTC. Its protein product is CASRTFFYEQYF.

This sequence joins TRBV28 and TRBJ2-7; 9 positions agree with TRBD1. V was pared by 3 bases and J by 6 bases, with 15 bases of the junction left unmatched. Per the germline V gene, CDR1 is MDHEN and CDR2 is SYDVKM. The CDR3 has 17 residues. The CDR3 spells CASSFWETGTGNCEQYF. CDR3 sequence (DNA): TGTGCCAGCAGTTTTTGGGAGACCGGGACAGGGAATTGCGAGCAGTACTTC.

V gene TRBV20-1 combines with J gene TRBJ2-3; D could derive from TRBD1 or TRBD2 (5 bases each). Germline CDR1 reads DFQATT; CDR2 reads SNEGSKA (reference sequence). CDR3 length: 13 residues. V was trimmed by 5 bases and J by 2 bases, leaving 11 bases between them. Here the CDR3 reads CSAVRDLTDTQYF. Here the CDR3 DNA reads TGCAGTGCTGTCAGGGACCTCACAGATACGCAGTATTTT.

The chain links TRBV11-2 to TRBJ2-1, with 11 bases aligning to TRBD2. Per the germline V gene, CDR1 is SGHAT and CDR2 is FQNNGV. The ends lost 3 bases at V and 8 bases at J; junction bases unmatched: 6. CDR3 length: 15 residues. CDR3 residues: CASSFGLAGIDEQFF. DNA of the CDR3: TGTGCCAGCAGCTTTGGACTAGCGGGCATCGATGAGCAGTTCTTC.

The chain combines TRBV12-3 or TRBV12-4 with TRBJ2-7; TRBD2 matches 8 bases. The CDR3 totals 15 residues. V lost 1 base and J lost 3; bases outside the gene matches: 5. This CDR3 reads CASSLEREWVYEQYF. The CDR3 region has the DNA TGTGCCAGCAGTTTAGAGCGGGAGTGGGTCTACGAGCAGTACTTC.

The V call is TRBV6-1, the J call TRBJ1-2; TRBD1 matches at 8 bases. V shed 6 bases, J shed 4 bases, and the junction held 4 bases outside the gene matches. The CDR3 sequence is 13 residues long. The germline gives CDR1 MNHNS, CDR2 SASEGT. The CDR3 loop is CASRLQGGYGYTF. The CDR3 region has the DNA TGTGCCAGCAGACTACAGGGGGGCTATGGCTACACCTTC.

The CDR3, as DNA: TGTGCCAGCAGCGATACTAGCGGGACTTACGAGCAGTACTTC. Translated, it gives CASSDTSGTYEQYF. The chain links TRBV7-9 to TRBJ2-7; 10 positions match TRBD2. CDR3 size: 14 residues. Germline V gene sequence: CDR1 SEHNR, CDR2 FQNEAQ (reference sequence). Unmatched junction bases numbered 5, after V lost 5 bases and J lost 4 bases.

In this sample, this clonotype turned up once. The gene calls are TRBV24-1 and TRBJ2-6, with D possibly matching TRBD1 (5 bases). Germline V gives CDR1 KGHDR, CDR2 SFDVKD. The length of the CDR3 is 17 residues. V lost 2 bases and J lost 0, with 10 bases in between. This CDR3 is CATSDYMTASGANVLTF. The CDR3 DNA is TGTGCCACCAGTGATTACATGACAGCCTCTGGGGCCAACGTCCTGACTTTC.

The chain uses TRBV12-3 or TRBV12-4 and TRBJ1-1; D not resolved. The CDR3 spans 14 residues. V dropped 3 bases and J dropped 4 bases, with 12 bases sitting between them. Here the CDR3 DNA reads TGTGCCAGCAGTTTGTTTGAGGGAGGCACTGAAGCTTTCTTT. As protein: CASSLFEGGTEAFF.

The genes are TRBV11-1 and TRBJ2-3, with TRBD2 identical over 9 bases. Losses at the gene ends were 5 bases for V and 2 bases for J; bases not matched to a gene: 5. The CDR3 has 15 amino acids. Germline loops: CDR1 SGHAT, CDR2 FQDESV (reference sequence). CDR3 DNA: TGTGCCAGCAGCAGTAGCGGGAGATCCACAGATACGCAGTATTTT. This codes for CASSSSGRSTDTQYF.

CDR3 DNA sequence: TGTGCCAGCAGCCCCCGGGACAGAGAGACCCAGTACTTC. Its protein is CASSPRDRETQYF. The V gene is TRBV7-3, the J gene TRBJ2-5, with TRBD1 matching over 7 bases. This CDR3 region has 13 residues. Germline V gives CDR1 SGHTA, CDR2 FQGTGA. The V segment lost 5 bases and the J segment 4 bases; nucleotides outside the gene matches: 4.

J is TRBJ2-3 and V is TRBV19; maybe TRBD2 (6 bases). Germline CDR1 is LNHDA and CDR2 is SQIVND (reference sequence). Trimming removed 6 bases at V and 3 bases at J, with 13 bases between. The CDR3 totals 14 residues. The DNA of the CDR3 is TGTGCCAGTAGGAACCCCGGGGGTACAGATACGCAGTATTTT. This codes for CASRNPGGTDTQYF. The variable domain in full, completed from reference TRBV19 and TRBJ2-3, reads DGGITQSPKYLFRKEGQNVTLSCEQNLNHDAMYWYRQDPGQGLRLIYYSQIVNDFQKGDIAEGYSVSREKKESFPLTVTSAQKNPTAFYLCASRNPGGTDTQYFGPGTRLTVL.

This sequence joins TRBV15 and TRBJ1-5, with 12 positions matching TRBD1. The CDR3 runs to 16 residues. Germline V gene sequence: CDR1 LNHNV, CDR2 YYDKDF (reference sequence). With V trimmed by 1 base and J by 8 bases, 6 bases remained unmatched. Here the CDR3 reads CATSRGGTGGAKPQHF. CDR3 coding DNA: TGTGCCACCAGCAGAGGGGGGACAGGGGGCGCGAAGCCCCAGCATTTT.

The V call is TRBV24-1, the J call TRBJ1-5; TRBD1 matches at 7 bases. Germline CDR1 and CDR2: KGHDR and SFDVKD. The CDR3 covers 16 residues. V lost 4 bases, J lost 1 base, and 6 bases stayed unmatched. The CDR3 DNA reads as TGTGCCACCAGTGACCATGCAGGGGGGAGCAATCAGCCCCAGCATTTT. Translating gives CATSDHAGGSNQPQHF.

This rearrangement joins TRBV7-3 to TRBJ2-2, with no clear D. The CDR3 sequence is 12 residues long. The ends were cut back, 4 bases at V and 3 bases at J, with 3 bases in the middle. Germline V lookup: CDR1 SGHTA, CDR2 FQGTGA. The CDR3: CASSSHTGELFF. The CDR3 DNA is TGTGCCAGCAGCTCGCACACCGGGGAGCTGTTTTTT.

This CDR3 reads CASTPRGAGSNQPQHF. CDR3 sequence (DNA): TGTGCCAGCACCCCACGGGGGGCCGGCAGCAATCAGCCCCAGCATTTT. The chain is built from TRBV28 and TRBJ1-5, with a tentative D call TRBD1 (6 bases). CDR1 and CDR2 (germline): MDHEN, SYDVKM. CDR3 length equals 16 residues. V was cut by 7 bases and J by 1 base, with 17 bases left in between. The whole variable domain, filled in from reference TRBV28 and TRBJ1-5, reads DVKVTQSSRYLVKRTGEKVFLECVQDMDHENMFWYRQDPGLGLRLIYFSYDVKMKEKGDIPEGYSVSREKKERFSLILESASTNQTSMYLCASTPRGAGSNQPQHFGDGTRLSIL.

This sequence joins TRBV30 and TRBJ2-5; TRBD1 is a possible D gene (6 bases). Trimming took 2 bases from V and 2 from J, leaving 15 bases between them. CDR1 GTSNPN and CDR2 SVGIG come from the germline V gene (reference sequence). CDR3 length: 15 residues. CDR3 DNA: TGTGCCTGGAGTCGTACCGGGACACAACAAGAGACCCAGTACTTC. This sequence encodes CAWSRTGTQQETQYF.

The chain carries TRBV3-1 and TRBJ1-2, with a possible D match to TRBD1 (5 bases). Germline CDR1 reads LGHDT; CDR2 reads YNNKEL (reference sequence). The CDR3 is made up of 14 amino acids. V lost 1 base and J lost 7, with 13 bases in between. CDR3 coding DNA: TGTGCCAGCAGCCAAGGACGGGACGAGGGTGGCTACACCTTC. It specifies CASSQGRDEGGYTF.

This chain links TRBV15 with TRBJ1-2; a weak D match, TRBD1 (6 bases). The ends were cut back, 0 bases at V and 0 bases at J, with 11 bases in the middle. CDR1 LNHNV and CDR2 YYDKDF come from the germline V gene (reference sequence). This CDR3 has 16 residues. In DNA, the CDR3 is TGTGCCACCAGCAGAGATAGTACAGGGACTAACTATGGCTACACCTTC. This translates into CATSRDSTGTNYGYTF.